Sequencing of this TCR beta chain was carried out in a study of T-cell memory formation after mild COVID-19. V was trimmed by 4 bases and J by 5 bases, leaving 17 bases between them. The CDR3 runs 15 residues. Germline CDR1 is SGHAT and CDR2 is FQNNGV. TCRdb reprocessed the 5' RACE reads with MiXCR, giving one entry per CDR3 protein. The data contain fewer than 700,000 distinct CDR3 sequences, roughly 21% of them singletons. The clonotype originates from an adult woman who had mild COVID-19 (a few samples of this study predate the infection). Cell type and time point are not known. Sample: PBMCs or a T cell subset sorted from them (not recorded which). The chain employs TRBV11-2 and TRBJ1-1, with D maybe TRBD1 (6 bases). CDR3 in DNA: TGTGCCAGCAGCTCGGAATGGGGGGGCTATACTGAAGCTTTCTTT. Amino acids: CASSSEWGGYTEAFF. Filled out from reference TRBV11-2 and TRBJ1-1, the complete variable domain reads EAGVAQSPRYKIIEKRQSVAFWCNPISGHATLYWYQQILGQGPKLLIQFQNNGVVDDSQLPKDRFSAERLKGVDSTLKIQPAKLEDSAVYLCASSSEWGGYTEAFFGQGTRLTVV.